This TCR beta chain was identified in a study of shared clonotypes between healthy human individuals. This table comes from immunoSEQ multiplex PCR, and its TCRdb copy is limited to in-frame clones, with some not included. The sample contains approximately 1.9 million clones, 85% to 95% of which appear only once. Naive CD8 cells were CD45RO-negative, positively selected for CCR7, excluding terminally differentiated effector memory CD45RA+ cells. CDR1 and CDR2 from the germline V gene are LGHNA and YSLEER. CDR3 size: 16 residues. Deletions cut 1 base from V and 9 bases from J, with 18 bases between. The specimen sequenced was naive CD8+ T cells from PBMCs. The sequence derives from a man between 18 and 35 years old in good health. Some clones in this sample may be carry-over from other donors' samples. J is TRBJ2-2 and V is TRBV4-3; TRBD1 is a possible D gene (5 bases). The CDR3 loop reads CASSQVSWRQRRELFF. The CDR3 DNA reads as TGCGCCAGCAGCCAAGTATCGTGGCGACAGAGAAGGGAGCTGTTTTTT.